The 21 T cell receptor beta chains given below trace back to one sample, sequenced in a study of T cell responses to AZD1222 COVID-19 vaccine. Sequencing was performed with immunoSEQ multiplex PCR; in TCRdb, only in-frame clones are kept and a portion is missing. Of 110,000 or so clones listed, 88% are singletons. This specimen consisted of peripheral blood, obtained 28 days after the second AZD1222 dose. The source of these receptors is an adult who received the AZD1222 COVID-19 vaccine.

The rearrangement uses TRBV7-8 and TRBJ2-7, with TRBD1 matching over 9 bases. V dropped 2 bases and J dropped 4; count of bases not matched to a gene: 12. The CDR3 length is 17 residues. Germline-derived CDR1 and CDR2 are SGHVS and FQNEAQ. CDR3: CASSLRTPGQGSYEQYF. CDR3 DNA: TGTGCCAGCAGCTTAAGGACACCGGGACAGGGATCGTACGAGCAGTACTTC. Variable domain in full (rest from reference TRBV7-8 and TRBJ2-7): GAGVSQSPRYKVAKRGQDVALRCDPISGHVSLFWYQQALGQGPEFLTYFQNEAQLDKSGLPSDRFFAERPEGSVSTLKIQRTQQEDSAVYLCASSLRTPGQGSYEQYFGPGTRLTVT.

The genes are TRBV3-1 (or the pseudogene TRBV3-2) and TRBJ2-2; D possibly corresponds to TRBD1 (6 bases). V dropped 4 bases and J dropped 5 bases, with 26 bases sitting between them. Germline lookup yields CDR1 LGHDT and CDR2 YNNKEL (reference sequence). This CDR3 comprises 19 residues. The CDR3 loop reads CASSPLPWDTVSLTGELFF. The CDR3 bases are TGTGCCAGCAGCCCACTCCCCTGGGACACAGTCAGTCTGACCGGGGAGCTGTTTTTT.

The chain couples TRBV19 to TRBJ1-1; possibly TRBD1 for D (6 bases). CDR3 length: 13 amino acids. Germline CDR1 reads LNHDA; CDR2 reads SQIVND (reference sequence). V dropped 6 bases and J dropped 3 bases, with 11 bases sitting between them. The CDR3 DNA follows: TGTGCCAGTAGCCACAAGGGGGACACTGAAGCTTTCTTT. Amino acid sequence: CASSHKGDTEAFF.

The chain carries TRBV5-4 and TRBJ1-1, with a weak D call TRBD1 (5 bases). Trimming removed 0 bases from V and 5 bases from J, with 14 bases in between. Looked up from germline, CDR1 is SGHNT and CDR2 is YYREEE (reference sequence). The CDR3 length is 15 residues. In DNA form, the CDR3 reads TGTGCCAGCAGCTTGGCAGGGTTGACGGGGACTGAAGCTTTCTTT. Its translation: CASSLAGLTGTEAFF.

This clone has only a few counts. The CDR3 DNA reads as TGTGCCAGCAGCCCTGGACAGGGGAGTCGGGGTAACTATGGCTACACCTTC. Encoded protein: CASSPGQGSRGNYGYTF. V is TRBV5-8 and J is TRBJ1-2, with 9 bases that match TRBD1. V shed 4 bases, J shed 1 base, and the junction held 11 bases outside the gene matches. Germline CDR1 is SGHTS and CDR2 is YDEGEE. The CDR3 covers 17 residues.

This chain links TRBV5-6 with TRBJ1-4; TRBD1 agrees at 9 bases. The ends lost 3 bases at V and 8 bases at J; junction bases unmatched: 8. Germline CDR1 and CDR2: SGHDT and YYEEEE. This CDR3 spans 15 amino acids. The CDR3 reads CASSSPGQGDEKLFF. DNA for the CDR3: TGTGCCAGCAGCTCACCGGGACAGGGAGACGAAAAACTGTTTTTT.

This clone was recorded once. The rearrangement joins TRBV28 to TRBJ1-6; D not certain. The CDR3 spans 14 residues. V dropped 4 bases and J dropped 7 bases, with 11 bases sitting between them. The V gene's germline CDR1 is MDHEN and CDR2 SYDVKM. For the CDR3, the DNA is TGTGCCAGCAGTTACGGGCTATGGAATTCACCCCTCCACTTT. It yields the protein CASSYGLWNSPLHF.

This chain joins TRBV7-2 and TRBJ2-7; 9 positions agree with TRBD1. The CDR3 loop spans 16 amino acids. J lost 3 bases, V lost 3 bases, and 9 bases had no gene match. Germline V gene sequence: CDR1 SGHTA, CDR2 FQGNSA. CDR3 protein: CASSLASGTGNYEQYF. The CDR3 DNA reads TGTGCCAGCAGCTTGGCCTCCGGGACAGGGAACTACGAGCAGTACTTC.

The V call is TRBV7-2, the J call TRBJ1-1, with 9 bases identical to TRBD1. CDR3 length: 15 residues. V dropped 5 bases and J dropped 5; count of bases not matched to a gene: 9. In germline, CDR1 is SGHTA, CDR2 FQGNSA. The chain's CDR3 is CASSTGTGPQTEAFF. DNA for the CDR3: TGTGCCAGCAGCACGGGGACAGGGCCGCAAACTGAAGCTTTCTTT.

This clone is a singleton in its sample. The chain links TRBV5-8 to TRBJ2-7; unclear D gene. Germline values: CDR1 SGHTS, CDR2 YDEGEE. Trimming pared 4 bases from V and 4 bases from J, leaving 12 bases between. The CDR3 has 13 amino acids. CDR3 DNA sequence: TGTGCCAGCAGCCTCCCCCCGGGTTACGAGCAGTACTTC. Encoded protein: CASSLPPGYEQYF.

The V and J genes are TRBV4-2 and TRBJ1-6, with D perhaps TRBD1 (5 bases). The germline V gene has CDR1 LGHNA and CDR2 YNFKEQ. V was pared by 3 bases and J by 4 bases, with 16 bases between. The CDR3 has 17 amino acids. The CDR3 DNA reads as TGTGCCAGCAGCCAGGGGCAATCAAATTCTTATAATTCACCCCTCCACTTT. As protein: CASSQGQSNSYNSPLHF.

The chain carries TRBV9 and TRBJ1-2; the match to TRBD1 covers 10 bases. J lost 5 bases, V lost 4 bases, and 8 bases had no gene match. This CDR3 is built from 15 residues. Germline assignment: CDR1 SGDLS and CDR2 YYNGEE. CDR3 nucleotide sequence: TGTGCCAGCAGCCCGAGGACAGGGGGGTTTTATGGCTACACCTTC. Encoded protein: CASSPRTGGFYGYTF.

The J gene is TRBJ2-3, the V gene TRBV18; the match to TRBD2 covers 9 bases. V lost 3 bases, J lost 4 bases, and 2 bases stayed unmatched. The germline V gene encodes CDR1 KGHSH and CDR2 LQKENI. The CDR3 contains 14 residues. CDR3 coding DNA: TGTGCCAGCTCACCGGCGGGGGGGCCAGATACGCAGTATTTT. This gives the protein CASSPAGGPDTQYF. Supplemented by reference TRBV18 and TRBJ2-3, the full variable domain reads NAGVMQNPRHLVRRRGQEARLRCSPMKGHSHVYWYRQLPEEGLKFMVYLQKENIIDESGMPKERFSAEFPKEGPSILRIQQVVRGDSAAYFCASSPAGGPDTQYFGPGTRLTVL.

The chain is built from TRBV9 and TRBJ2-6; weak D call: TRBD1 (6 bases). V was shortened by 1 base and J by 1 base, with 9 bases between the two germline ends. The CDR3 consists of 16 residues. The germline V gene has CDR1 SGDLS and CDR2 YYNGEE. CDR3 protein: CASSVIQGSGANVLTF. The CDR3 DNA reads TGTGCCAGCAGCGTAATACAGGGTTCTGGGGCCAACGTCCTGACTTTC.

The rearrangement links TRBV7-2 to TRBJ1-1; tentative D call: TRBD1 (5 bases). The CDR3 runs 13 residues. Germline CDR1 SGHTA, CDR2 FQGNSA. The germline V and J ends were trimmed by 7 bases and 10 bases, with 19 bases remaining between them. This CDR3 is CASTTFGGDGAFF. CDR3 nucleotide sequence: TGTGCCAGCACCACCTTCGGGGGTGATGGAGCTTTCTTT.

This chain links TRBV3-1 (or the pseudogene TRBV3-2) with TRBJ1-4; 8 bases map to TRBD1. V lost 0 bases and J lost 7; bases outside the gene matches: 7. The CDR3 is 16 amino acids. Germline loops: CDR1 LGHDT, CDR2 YNNKEL (reference sequence). CDR3 nucleotides: TGTGCCAGCAGCCAAGATATGGGGACAGGAAGTGAAAAACTGTTTTTT. Its translation: CASSQDMGTGSEKLFF.

The CDR3 region has the DNA TGTGCCAGCAGTTTTGGCCCCCGGGTTTCTAGCAACACAGATACGCAGTATTTT. This codes for CASSFGPRVSSNTDTQYF. The chain carries TRBV27 and TRBJ2-3; possibly TRBD2 for D (5 bases). Germline V gene sequence: CDR1 MNHEY, CDR2 SMNVEV (reference sequence). Trimming left V 3 bases short and J 2 bases short, with 21 bases between. This CDR3 is built from 18 residues.

The V and J genes are TRBV19 and TRBJ1-4; possibly TRBD1 for D (6 bases). CDR3 length: 15 residues. The V end lost 4 bases, the J end lost 1 base, and 10 bases lay between the germline ends. Germline V gene data show CDR1 as LNHDA and CDR2 as SQIVND (reference sequence). The CDR3 sequence is CASSKQQGTNEKLFF. The DNA of the CDR3 is TGTGCCAGTAGTAAACAACAGGGAACTAATGAAAAACTGTTTTTT. The full variable domain, its missing parts supplied by reference TRBV19 and TRBJ1-4, is DGGITQSPKYLFRKEGQNVTLSCEQNLNHDAMYWYRQDPGQGLRLIYYSQIVNDFQKGDIAEGYSVSREKKESFPLTVTSAQKNPTAFYLCASSKQQGTNEKLFFGSGTQLSVL.

In this sample, this clone turned up once. The identical CDR3 is also encoded by other nucleotide sequences in the sample. The chain uses TRBV4-3 and TRBJ1-6; TRBD1 matches 9 bases. The V gene's germline CDR1 is LGHNA and CDR2 YSLEER. The CDR3 is made up of 14 amino acids. V gave up 3 bases and J gave up 8 bases; unmatched junction bases: 2. Written as DNA, the CDR3 is TGCGCCAGCAGCCACCGGGACAGGGATTCACCCCTCCACTTT. Translating gives CASSHRDRDSPLHF.

Only one count was recorded for this clone. The chain is built from TRBV7-2 and TRBJ2-2; 9 bases line up with TRBD1. CDR3 size: 15 residues. Looked up from germline, CDR1 is SGHTA and CDR2 is FQGNSA. The V segment lost 2 bases and the J segment 4 bases; nucleotides outside the gene matches: 2. This CDR3 reads CASSLWDRVTGELFF. In DNA, the CDR3 is TGTGCCAGCAGCTTATGGGACAGGGTCACCGGGGAGCTGTTTTTT. The full variable domain, rest sourced from reference TRBV7-2 and TRBJ2-2, is GAGVSQSPSNKVTEKGKDVELRCDPISGHTALYWYRQSLGQGLEFLIYFQGNSAPDKSGLPSDRFSAERTGGSVSTLTIQRTQQEDSAVYLCASSLWDRVTGELFFGEGSRLTVL.

The V call is TRBV7-2, the J call TRBJ2-1; 11 bases agree with TRBD2. CDR3 length equals 16 residues. CDR1 and CDR2 (germline): SGHTA, FQGNSA. V trimming: 2 bases; J trimming: 3 bases; junction bases outside the gene matches: 3. The CDR3 region has the DNA TGTGCCAGCAGCTTAAGAGGGACTAGCGGCTACAATGAGCAGTTCTTC. This sequence encodes CASSLRGTSGYNEQFF.